These T cell receptor beta chains were read from a single sample in a study of type 1 regulatory T cells. These receptors have no identified antigens. MiXCR, applied by TCRdb to the reads, yields one record per CDR3 protein. This sample has about 62,000 distinct CDR3 sequences; approximately 60% occur once, and the top ten carry less than 2%. The sequenced sample was cultured non-Tr1 T cells, either the whole culture or a sorted T cell fraction (not recorded which). The receptor set was obtained from a human donor in good health. CDR3s include the opening cysteine and the closing phenylalanine or tryptophan.

TRBV3-1	TRBJ2-5	CASIGTRRETQYF
TRBV19	TRBJ2-7	CASSPRGGLAGAPEQYF
TRBV5-1	TRBJ2-7	CASSLDTGDEQYF
TRBV24-1	TRBJ2-1	CATSDGRVGFF
TRBV4-1	TRBJ2-3	CASSPGALADADTQYF
TRBV20-1	TRBJ1-6	CSARGQGASLYNSPLHF
TRBV3-1	TRBJ2-7	CASSQAGGREQYF
TRBV3-1	TRBJ1-5	CASSQGRDNQPQHF
TRBV12-3/TRBV12-4	TRBJ1-1	CASSFVADGEAFF
TRBV18	TRBJ2-3	CASSPGAGTGKNTQYF
TRBV5-1	TRBJ2-3	CASSLRNTQYF
TRBV21-1	TRBJ2-7	CASSSGQGYEQYF
TRBV9	TRBJ2-3	CASAGGVTDTQYF
TRBV20-1	TRBJ1-1	CSARIGFTEAFF
TRBV5-1	TRBJ2-5	CASTLAGGPETQYF
TRBV27	TRBJ2-5	CASSRPGLRSQETQYF
TRBV20-1	TRBJ2-1	CSASQGALYNEQFF
TRBV3-1	TRBJ2-6	CASSHITGTEIYVLTF
TRBV11-2	TRBJ2-7	CASSLLQGQGIDEQYF
TRBV30	TRBJ1-1	CAWSLQGGVTEAFF
TRBV6-2/TRBV6-3	TRBJ2-2	CASTNTGTGRSSWSGELFF
TRBV15	TRBJ2-5	CATSRDLGFNPFQETQYF
TRBV2	TRBJ1-2	CASSDGTVGDGYTF
TRBV7-3	TRBJ1-5	CASSVNRDQPQHF
TRBV11-2	TRBJ2-7	CASSPGTGMDEQYF
TRBV7-2	TRBJ1-2	CASSHYKDRGYGYTF
TRBV2	TRBJ1-1	CASSERQSRTEAFF
TRBV6-1	TRBJ1-1	CASSEVLGNTEAFF
TRBV20-1	TRBJ1-6	CSVRLQGYNSPLHF
TRBV6-2/TRBV6-3	TRBJ2-2	CASSYSWNTGELFF
TRBV2	TRBJ2-2	CASSGKATNTGELFF
TRBV12-3/TRBV12-4	TRBJ1-1	CASRPQTLNTEAFF
TRBV30	TRBJ1-1	CAWSSWGHNMNTEAFF
TRBV6-2/TRBV6-3	TRBJ2-6	CASSWGATGANVLTF
TRBV15	TRBJ1-1	CATSRDTAGGTEAFF
TRBV5-1	TRBJ2-5	CASSSLGRGGGETQYF
TRBV20-1	TRBJ2-3	CSAIATGKTSLGTDTQYF
TRBV10-3	TRBJ1-1	CATLASANTEAFF
TRBV7-9	TRBJ1-4	CASSLAGTGRNEKLFF
TRBV5-1	TRBJ2-6	CASSLGGLGANVLTF
TRBV19	TRBJ2-2	CASSLGQGAGAGELFF
TRBV20-1	TRBJ2-4	CSARKEGRNIQYF